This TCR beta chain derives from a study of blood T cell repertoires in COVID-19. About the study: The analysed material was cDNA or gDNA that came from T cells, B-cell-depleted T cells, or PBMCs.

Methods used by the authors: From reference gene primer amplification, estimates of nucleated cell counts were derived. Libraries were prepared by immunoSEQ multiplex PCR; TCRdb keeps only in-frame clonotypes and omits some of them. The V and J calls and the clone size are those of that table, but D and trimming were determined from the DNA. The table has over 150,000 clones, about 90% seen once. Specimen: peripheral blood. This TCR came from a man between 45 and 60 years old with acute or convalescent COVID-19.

CDR3 DNA sequence: TGTGCCAGCAGCTTAGTGACAACCCCTCCTGGCGAGCAGTACTTC. It translates to CASSLVTTPPGEQYF. The V call is TRBV11-2, the J call TRBJ2-7; D gene uncertain. The CDR3 sequence is 15 residues long. Germline V CDR1 and CDR2: SGHAT, FQNNGV. Trimming left V 1 base short and J 6 bases short, with 16 bases between.